What follows are 13 T cell receptor beta chains derived from one specimen sequenced in a study of CD8 T cells in ankylosing spondylitis. In TCRdb, the 5' RACE reads were re-called with MiXCR into one record per CDR3 protein. The sample lists approximately 240,000 distinct CDR3 sequences, 20% to 30% occurring once. Sequenced: blood, either unsorted or a sorted T cell fraction (not recorded which). Receptors originate from a male donor with ankylosing spondylitis or in good health (not recorded which).

This chain joins TRBV15 and TRBJ2-3; D is undetermined. The germline gives CDR1 LNHNV, CDR2 YYDKDF (reference sequence). The CDR3 length is 12 residues. Trimming cost V 1 base and J 4 bases, with 3 bases left between them. CDR3 coding DNA: TGTGCCACCAGCAGAGCCTCAGATACGCAGTATTTT. Amino acids: CATSRASDTQYF.

In its sample, this clonotype was seen many times. The chain combines TRBV20-1 with TRBJ2-5; TRBD2 matches at 8 bases. Germline values: CDR1 DFQATT, CDR2 SNEGSKA (reference sequence). Trimming at V came to 3 bases and at J to 2 bases, leaving 8 bases not matched to a gene. The length of the CDR3 is 15 residues. The CDR3 protein is CSARPGIAGQETQYF. The CDR3 DNA reads as TGCAGTGCTAGGCCAGGAATAGCGGGGCAAGAGACCCAGTACTTC.

V usage is TRBV6-6 and J usage is TRBJ1-2; tentative D call: TRBD1 (6 bases). Trimming stripped 6 bases from V and 2 bases from J, with 10 bases between. This CDR3 region has 13 residues. Germline assignment: CDR1 MNHNY and CDR2 SVGAGI (reference sequence). The CDR3: CASRTGTNYGYTF. In nucleotides, the CDR3 is TGTGCCAGCAGAACCGGGACAAACTATGGCTACACCTTC.

The genes are TRBV6-1 and TRBJ2-3; TRBD1 might be the D (6 bases). This CDR3 is 15 amino acids long. Germline V gives CDR1 MNHNS, CDR2 SASEGT. Trimming pared 7 bases from V and 5 bases from J, leaving 19 bases between. The CDR3 sequence is CASTQGGGAGDTQYF. The CDR3 nucleotides read TGTGCCAGCACCCAAGGTGGGGGCGCCGGAGATACGCAGTATTTT.

This clonotype has a count of ten or more. One end of the junction does not line up with germline, which may come from a read error. The chain links TRBV18 to TRBJ2-7; possibly TRBD1 for D (7 bases). The length of the CDR3 is 18 residues. Germline values: CDR1 KGHSH, CDR2 LQKENI. Here the CDR3 DNA reads TGTGCCAGCTCACCACCGAGCGCGCGGGGACAGAGGTCCTCCGAGCAGTACTTC. Translation gives CASSPPSARGQRSSEQYF. The full variable domain, completed using reference TRBV18 and TRBJ2-7, is NAGVMQNPRHLVRRRGQEARLRCSPMKGHSHVYWYRQLPEEGLKFMVYLQKENIIDESGMPKERFSAEFPKEGPSILRIQQVVRGDSAAYFCASSPPSARGQRSSEQYFGPGTRLTVT.

This clonotype was detected only a few times. The gene calls are TRBV12-3 or TRBV12-4 and TRBJ2-1; D possibly uses TRBD1 or TRBD2 (6 bases each). The V and J ends lost 6 bases and 10 bases respectively, with 19 bases between them. The CDR3 consists of 14 residues. The DNA of the CDR3 is TGTGCCAGCAGCGACAGATCGGGGGCGGAAGAGCAGTTCTTC. Its protein is CASSDRSGAEEQFF.

In this sample, this clonotype turned up a few times. This chain joins TRBV20-1 and TRBJ2-3; TRBD2 might be the D (7 bases). V lost 3 bases and J 4 bases, leaving 11 bases between the germline ends. The germline V gene encodes CDR1 DFQATT and CDR2 SNEGSKA (reference sequence). The CDR3 is 13 residues long. The DNA for the CDR3 is TGCAGTGCTAGGGGGGGGGGCCCAGATACGCAGTATTTT. Translated, it gives CSARGGGPDTQYF.

This chain uses TRBV4-2 with TRBJ2-5, with D maybe TRBD2 (6 bases). Germline assignment: CDR1 LGHNA and CDR2 YNFKEQ. The CDR3 is 17 residues long. V was trimmed by 9 bases and J by 5 bases, leaving 28 bases between them. CDR3 loop: CARGPGLASTVSETQYF. CDR3 DNA: TGTGCCAGGGGCCCTGGGCTAGCGTCCACTGTATCGGAGACCCAGTACTTC.

This clonotype was seen at least ten times. The chain couples TRBV28 to TRBJ1-3; no clear D. The V gene's germline CDR1 is MDHEN and CDR2 SYDVKM. The CDR3 is 15 amino acids. Trimming pared 8 bases from V and 0 bases from J, leaving 14 bases between. The DNA for the CDR3 is TGTGCCAGCTTTACCGGTGGCCGCTCTGGAAACACCATATATTTT. Translating it yields CASFTGGRSGNTIYF. The full variable domain, in which reference TRBV28 and TRBJ1-3 provide the parts outside the CDR3, is DVKVTQSSRYLVKRTGEKVFLECVQDMDHENMFWYRQDPGLGLRLIYFSYDVKMKEKGDIPEGYSVSREKKERFSLILESASTNQTSMYLCASFTGGRSGNTIYFGEGSWLTVV.

This clonotype was seen ten or more times. The chain carries TRBV29-1 and TRBJ1-5; a weak D match, TRBD1 (5 bases). V was pared by 4 bases and J by 9 bases, with 16 bases between. Germline V gene sequence: CDR1 SQVTM, CDR2 ANQGSEA. There are 13 residues in the CDR3. The CDR3 coding sequence is TGCAGCGTTGTTGTCGGGGACTATGGGCCCCAGCATTTT. This encodes CSVVVGDYGPQHF. Full variable domain (outside the CDR3, taken from reference TRBV29-1 and TRBJ1-5): SAVISQKPSRDICQRGTSLTIQCQVDSQVTMMFWYRQQPGQSLTLIATANQGSEATYESGFVIDKFPISRPNLTFSTLTVSNMSPEDSSIYLCSVVVGDYGPQHFGDGTRLSIL.

This rearrangement joins TRBV12-3 or TRBV12-4 to TRBJ1-2; no reliable D call. CDR3 length: 13 amino acids. V lost 6 bases, J lost 6 bases, and 14 bases lay in between. CDR3 in DNA: TGTGCCAGCAGCAACAATTATATGGATGGCTACACCTTC. Translation: CASSNNYMDGYTF.

V and J are TRBV12-3 or TRBV12-4 and TRBJ2-3; TRBD1 might be the D (6 bases). The CDR3 totals 14 residues. V dropped 5 bases and J dropped 2 bases, with 11 bases sitting between them. The CDR3 coding sequence is TGTGCCAGCAGTCGGACAGAGCTCACAGATACGCAGTATTTT. Translation gives CASSRTELTDTQYF.

This chain joins TRBV29-1 and TRBJ1-1; a weak D match, TRBD1 (6 bases). Germline V CDR1 and CDR2: SQVTM, ANQGSEA. The CDR3 spans 14 residues. The ends were cut back, 5 bases at V and 3 bases at J, with 16 bases in the middle. The CDR3 DNA follows: TGCAGCGTTCAAGGGATGGGGGGGCACACTGAAGCTTTCTTT. Translation gives CSVQGMGGHTEAFF.